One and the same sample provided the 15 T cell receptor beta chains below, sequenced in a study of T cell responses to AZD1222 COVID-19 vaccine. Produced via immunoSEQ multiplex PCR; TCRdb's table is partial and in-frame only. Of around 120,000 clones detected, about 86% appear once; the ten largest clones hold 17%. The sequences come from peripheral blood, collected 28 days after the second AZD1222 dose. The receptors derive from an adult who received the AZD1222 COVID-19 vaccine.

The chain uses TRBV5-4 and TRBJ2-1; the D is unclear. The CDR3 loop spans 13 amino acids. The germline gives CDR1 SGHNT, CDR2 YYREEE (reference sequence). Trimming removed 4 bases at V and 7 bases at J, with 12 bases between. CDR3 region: CASSIVARNEQFF. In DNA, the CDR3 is TGTGCCAGCAGCATCGTAGCTCGGAATGAGCAGTTCTTC.

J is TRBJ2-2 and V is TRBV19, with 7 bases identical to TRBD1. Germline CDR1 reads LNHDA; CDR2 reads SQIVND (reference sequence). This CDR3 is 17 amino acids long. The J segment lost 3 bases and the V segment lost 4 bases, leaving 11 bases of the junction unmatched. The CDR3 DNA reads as TGTGCCAGTAGTACCCCTACCGGACAGGTATACACCGGGGAGCTGTTTTTT. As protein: CASSTPTGQVYTGELFF.

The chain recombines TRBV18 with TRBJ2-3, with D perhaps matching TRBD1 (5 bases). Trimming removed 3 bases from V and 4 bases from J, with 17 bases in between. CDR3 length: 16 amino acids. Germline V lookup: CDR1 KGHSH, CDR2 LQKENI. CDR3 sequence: CASSPLLQGPSDTQYF. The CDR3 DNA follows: TGTGCCAGCTCACCGTTATTGCAGGGTCCCTCAGATACGCAGTATTTT.

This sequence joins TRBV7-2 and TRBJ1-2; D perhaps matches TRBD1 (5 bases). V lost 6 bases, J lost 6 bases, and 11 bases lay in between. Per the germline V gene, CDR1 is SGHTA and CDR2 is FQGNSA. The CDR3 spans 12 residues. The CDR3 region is CASRGVGDGYTF. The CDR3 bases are TGTGCCAGCAGGGGGGTTGGTGATGGCTACACCTTC.

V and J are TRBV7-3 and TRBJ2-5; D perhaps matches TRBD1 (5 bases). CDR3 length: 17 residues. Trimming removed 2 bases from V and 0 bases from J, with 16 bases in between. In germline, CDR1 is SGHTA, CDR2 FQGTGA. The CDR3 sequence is CASSLGSGITHQETQYF. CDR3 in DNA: TGTGCCAGCAGCTTAGGATCAGGGATTACTCACCAAGAGACCCAGTACTTC. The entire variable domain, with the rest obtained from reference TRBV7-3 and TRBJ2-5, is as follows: GAGVSQTPSNKVTEKGKYVELRCDPISGHTALYWYRQSLGQGPEFLIYFQGTGAADDSGLPNDRFFAVRPEGSVSTLKIQRTERGDSAVYLCASSLGSGITHQETQYFGPGTRLLVL.

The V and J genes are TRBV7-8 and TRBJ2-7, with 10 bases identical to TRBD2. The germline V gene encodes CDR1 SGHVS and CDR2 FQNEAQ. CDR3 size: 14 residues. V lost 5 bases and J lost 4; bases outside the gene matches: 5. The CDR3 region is CASSLSGGAYEQYF. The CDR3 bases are TGTGCCAGCAGCCTCAGCGGGGGGGCGTACGAGCAGTACTTC. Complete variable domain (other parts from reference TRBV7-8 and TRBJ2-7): GAGVSQSPRYKVAKRGQDVALRCDPISGHVSLFWYQQALGQGPEFLTYFQNEAQLDKSGLPSDRFFAERPEGSVSTLKIQRTQQEDSAVYLCASSLSGGAYEQYFGPGTRLTVT.

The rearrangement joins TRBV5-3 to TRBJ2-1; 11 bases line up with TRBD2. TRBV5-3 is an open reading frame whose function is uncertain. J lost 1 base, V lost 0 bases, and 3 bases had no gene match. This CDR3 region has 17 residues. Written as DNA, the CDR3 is TGTGCCAGAAGCTTGGTGACTAGCGGGGAATCCTACAATGAGCAGTTCTTC. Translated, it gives CARSLVTSGESYNEQFF.

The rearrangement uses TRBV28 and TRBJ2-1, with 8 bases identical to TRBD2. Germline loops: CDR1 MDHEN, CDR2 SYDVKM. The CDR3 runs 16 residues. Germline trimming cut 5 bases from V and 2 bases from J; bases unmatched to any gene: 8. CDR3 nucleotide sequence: TGTGCCAGCAGTACCCAGCGGGAGCTCACCTACAATGAGCAGTTCTTC. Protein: CASSTQRELTYNEQFF.

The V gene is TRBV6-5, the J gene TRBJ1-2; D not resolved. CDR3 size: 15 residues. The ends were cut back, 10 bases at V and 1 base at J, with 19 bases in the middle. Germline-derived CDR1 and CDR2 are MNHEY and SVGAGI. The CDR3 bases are TGTGCCACTGGGGAGACGGTGTGGGTTAACTATGGCTACACCTTC. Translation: CATGETVWVNYGYTF.

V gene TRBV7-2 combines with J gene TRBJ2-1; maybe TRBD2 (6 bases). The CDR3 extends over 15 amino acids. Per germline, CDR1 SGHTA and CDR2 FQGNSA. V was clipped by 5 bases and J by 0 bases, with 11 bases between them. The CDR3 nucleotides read TGTGCCAGCAGCCCGGTCGGGGGCTCCTACAATGAGCAGTTCTTC. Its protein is CASSPVGGSYNEQFF. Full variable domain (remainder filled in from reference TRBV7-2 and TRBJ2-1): GAGVSQSPSNKVTEKGKDVELRCDPISGHTALYWYRQSLGQGLEFLIYFQGNSAPDKSGLPSDRFSAERTGGSVSTLTIQRTQQEDSAVYLCASSPVGGSYNEQFFGPGTRLTVL.

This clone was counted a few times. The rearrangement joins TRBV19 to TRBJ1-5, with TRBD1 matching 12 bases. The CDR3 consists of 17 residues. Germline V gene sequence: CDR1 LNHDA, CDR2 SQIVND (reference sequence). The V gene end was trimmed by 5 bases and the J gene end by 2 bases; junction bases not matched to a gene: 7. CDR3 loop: CASSSGTGGAGNQPQHF. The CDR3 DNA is TGTGCCAGTAGTTCCGGGACAGGGGGCGCGGGCAATCAGCCCCAGCATTTT.

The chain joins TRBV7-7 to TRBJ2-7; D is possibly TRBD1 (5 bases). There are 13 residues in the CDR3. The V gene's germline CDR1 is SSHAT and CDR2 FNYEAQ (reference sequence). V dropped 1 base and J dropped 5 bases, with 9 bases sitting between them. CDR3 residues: CASSLDQGHEQYF. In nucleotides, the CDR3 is TGTGCCAGCAGCTTAGACCAGGGCCACGAGCAGTACTTC.

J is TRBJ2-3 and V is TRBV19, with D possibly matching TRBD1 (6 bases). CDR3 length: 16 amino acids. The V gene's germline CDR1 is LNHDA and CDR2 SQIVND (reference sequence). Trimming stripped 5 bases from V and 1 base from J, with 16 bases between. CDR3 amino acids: CASSQTGSVGTDTQYF. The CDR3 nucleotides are TGTGCCAGTAGTCAAACAGGGTCGGTGGGCACAGATACGCAGTATTTT.

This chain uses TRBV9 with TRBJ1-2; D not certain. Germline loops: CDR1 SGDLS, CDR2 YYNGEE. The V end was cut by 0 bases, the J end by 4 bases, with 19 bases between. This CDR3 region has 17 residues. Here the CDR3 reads CASSVAGSVTGSYGYTF. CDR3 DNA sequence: TGTGCCAGCAGCGTAGCTGGGTCCGTTACGGGTAGCTATGGCTACACCTTC.

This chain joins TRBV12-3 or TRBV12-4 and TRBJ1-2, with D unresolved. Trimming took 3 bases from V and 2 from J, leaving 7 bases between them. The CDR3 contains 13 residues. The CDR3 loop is CASSFGVNYGYTF. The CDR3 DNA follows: TGTGCCAGCAGTTTCGGCGTAAACTATGGCTACACCTTC.